These 3 T cell receptor beta chains were sequenced from one sample in a study of shared clonotypes between healthy human individuals (dated by TCRdb to 2020 to 2022). Library preparation used the immunoSEQ multiplex PCR assay. In its TCRdb copy, this immuneACCESS table keeps in-frame sequences only and misses some clones. Where compared with another copy, unresolved V genes explain less than half of these, and the others have no known cause. In all, the sample holds 400,000 to 500,000 clones, and 79% of those were seen once. Approximately 12% of the sample belongs to the ten largest clones. The sequenced sample was PBMCs. The source is a middle-aged woman in good health. Some clones in this sample may be carry-over from other donors' samples.

The V and J genes are TRBV4-2 and TRBJ2-7; 7 positions agree with TRBD2. V lost 0 bases to trimming and J lost 1 base; unmatched junction nucleotides: 6. CDR1 LGHNA and CDR2 YNFKEQ come from the germline V gene. CDR3 length: 16 residues. The CDR3 DNA follows: TGTGCCAGCAGCCAAGATCTTCTAGCGGAATCCTACGAGCAGTACTTC. Translation: CASSQDLLAESYEQYF.

This clone was recorded only once. V gene TRBV27 combines with J gene TRBJ2-2, with 8 bases matching TRBD2. V gave up 4 bases and J gave up 8 bases; unmatched junction bases: 12. Germline V CDR1 and CDR2: MNHEY, SMNVEV (reference sequence). CDR3 size: 16 residues. In DNA form, the CDR3 reads TGTGCCAGCAGTTGGAGCGGGAGAGCCGCTCTGGGGGAGCTGTTTTTT. It translates to CASSWSGRAALGELFF.

V is TRBV30 and J is TRBJ2-5; tentatively, D is TRBD2 (5 bases). CDR1 is GTSNPN, CDR2 SVGIG, per germline (reference sequence). The CDR3 is 13 amino acids. Trimming took 2 bases from V and 1 from J, leaving 8 bases between them. CDR3 sequence reads: CAWSYGLQETQYF. The CDR3 DNA reads as TGTGCCTGGAGTTATGGACTCCAAGAGACCCAGTACTTC.